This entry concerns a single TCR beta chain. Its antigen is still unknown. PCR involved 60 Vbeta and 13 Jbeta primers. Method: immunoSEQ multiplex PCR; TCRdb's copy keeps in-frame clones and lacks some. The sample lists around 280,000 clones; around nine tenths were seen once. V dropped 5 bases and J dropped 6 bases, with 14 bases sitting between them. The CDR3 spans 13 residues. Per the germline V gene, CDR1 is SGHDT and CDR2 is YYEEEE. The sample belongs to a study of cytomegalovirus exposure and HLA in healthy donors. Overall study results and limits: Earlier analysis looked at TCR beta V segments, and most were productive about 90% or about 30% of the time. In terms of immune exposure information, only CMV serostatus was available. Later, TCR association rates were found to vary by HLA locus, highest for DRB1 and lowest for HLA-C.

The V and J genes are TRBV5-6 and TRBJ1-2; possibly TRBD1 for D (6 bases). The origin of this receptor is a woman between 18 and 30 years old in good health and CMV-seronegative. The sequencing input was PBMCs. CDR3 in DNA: TGTGCCAGCAGAGAGCAGGGGCCACATGGCTACACCTTC. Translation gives CASREQGPHGYTF.